This entry lists 10 T cell receptor beta chains sequenced from one sample in a study of cytomegalovirus exposure and HLA in healthy donors. A multiplex PCR was run with 60 Vbeta primers and 13 Jbeta primers. Profiling relied on immunoSEQ multiplex PCR, and the TCRdb table lists in-frame clones only, not all of them. The data show fewer than 200,000 clones, about 75% seen once. The specimen sequenced was PBMCs. The receptors derive from a woman between 50 and 59 years old in good health and CMV-seropositive.

This clone was seen a few times. The rearrangement uses TRBV6-1 and TRBJ1-5; TRBD1 might be the D (5 bases). The germline V gene encodes CDR1 MNHNS and CDR2 SASEGT. CDR3 length equals 12 residues. The ends were cut back, 5 bases at V and 9 bases at J, with 11 bases in the middle. The CDR3 nucleotides are TGTGCCAGCAGTACACAAAGGGGGCCCCAGCATTTT. This translates into CASSTQRGPQHF.

This CDR3 is CASSPSGGSLTDTQYF. The CDR3 coding sequence is TGTGCCAGCAGCCCAAGCGGGGGCTCGTTGACAGATACGCAGTATTTT. The V call is TRBV7-3, the J call TRBJ2-3; 8 bases fit TRBD2. CDR3 size: 16 residues. Trimming at V came to 5 bases and at J to 3 bases, leaving 10 bases not matched to a gene. Germline V gene lookup returns CDR1 SGHTA and CDR2 FQGTGA. Drawing the rest from reference TRBV7-3 and TRBJ2-3, the complete variable domain is GAGVSQTPSNKVTEKGKYVELRCDPISGHTALYWYRQSLGQGPEFLIYFQGTGAADDSGLPNDRFFAVRPEGSVSTLKIQRTERGDSAVYLCASSPSGGSLTDTQYFGPGTRLTVL.

There are a few counts of this clone. At one end the junction does not follow the germline gene, possibly because of a read error. The genes are TRBV6-1 and TRBJ1-2; TRBD1 agrees at 7 bases. CDR3 size: 13 residues. Germline values: CDR1 MNHNS, CDR2 SASEGT. The CDR3 here is CATSEGAYYGYTF. In DNA form, the CDR3 reads TGTGCCACCTCGGAGGGGGCATACTACGGCTACACCTTC.

This clone was detected a few times. The CDR3 region has the DNA TGTGCCAGCAGTTCACTCAACTATGGCTACACCTTC. Translated: CASSSLNYGYTF. The chain is built from TRBV7-9 and TRBJ1-2; D gene ambiguous. V lost 6 bases to trimming and J lost 2 bases, with 7 bases between them. Germline assignment: CDR1 SEHNR and CDR2 FQNEAQ (reference sequence). This CDR3 has 12 residues.

J is TRBJ2-3 and V is TRBV6-5; 8 bases are a match to TRBD2. Trimming took 4 bases from V and 5 from J; bases not matched to a gene: 11. Germline V gene data show CDR1 as MNHEY and CDR2 as SVGAGI. This CDR3 comprises 16 residues. The CDR3 nucleotides are TGTGCCAGCAGTTCAGGACTAGCTAAAGGGATAGATACGCAGTATTTT. Protein: CASSSGLAKGIDTQYF.

The chain is built from TRBV5-5 and TRBJ2-7; D is possibly TRBD1 (6 bases). CDR1 SGHKS and CDR2 YYEKEE come from the germline V gene (reference sequence). V shed 3 bases and J shed 2 bases, with 9 bases lying between them. The CDR3 is 13 residues long. CDR3 amino acids: CASSSGQTYEQYF. The CDR3, as DNA: TGTGCCAGCAGCTCCGGACAGACCTACGAGCAGTACTTC.

Only a few counts were recorded for this clone. CDR3 protein: CASSLQGTGNTIYF. In DNA, the CDR3 is TGTGCCAGCAGTCTACAGGGGACCGGAAACACCATATATTTT. The rearrangement joins TRBV6-5 to TRBJ1-3, with 7 positions matching TRBD1. Germline lookup yields CDR1 MNHEY and CDR2 SVGAGI. V was pared by 5 bases and J by 4 bases, with 5 bases of the junction left unmatched. This CDR3 is 14 amino acids long.

This clone has just a few counts. The rearrangement uses TRBV9 and TRBJ1-2; D ambiguous. CDR1 and CDR2 from the germline V gene are SGDLS and YYNGEE. Trimming pared 2 bases from V and 0 bases from J, leaving 8 bases between. The CDR3 spans 14 residues. This chain's CDR3 is CASSVQASNYGYTF. DNA of the CDR3: TGTGCCAGCAGCGTCCAGGCTTCTAACTATGGCTACACCTTC.

The chain has TRBV6-1 and TRBJ2-3, with unresolved D. Per germline, CDR1 MNHNS and CDR2 SASEGT. Trimming stripped 1 base from V and 2 bases from J, with 7 bases between. CDR3 length: 14 amino acids. This CDR3 is CASSEGLYTDTQYF. In nucleotides, the CDR3 is TGTGCCAGCAGTGAAGGCCTCTACACAGATACGCAGTATTTT.

The gene calls are TRBV9 and TRBJ1-1; 8 positions agree with TRBD1. CDR3 length: 14 residues. Germline trimming cut 0 bases from V and 6 bases from J; bases unmatched to any gene: 4. CDR1 and CDR2 from the germline V gene are SGDLS and YYNGEE. This CDR3 reads CASSVESQGAEAFF. Here the CDR3 DNA reads TGTGCCAGCAGCGTAGAGTCACAGGGGGCTGAAGCTTTCTTT. The variable domain in full, completed from reference TRBV9 and TRBJ1-1, reads DSGVTQTPKHLITATGQRVTLRCSPRSGDLSVYWYQQSLDQGLQFLIQYYNGEERAKGNILERFSAQQFPDLHSELNLSSLELGDSALYFCASSVESQGAEAFFGQGTRLTVV.